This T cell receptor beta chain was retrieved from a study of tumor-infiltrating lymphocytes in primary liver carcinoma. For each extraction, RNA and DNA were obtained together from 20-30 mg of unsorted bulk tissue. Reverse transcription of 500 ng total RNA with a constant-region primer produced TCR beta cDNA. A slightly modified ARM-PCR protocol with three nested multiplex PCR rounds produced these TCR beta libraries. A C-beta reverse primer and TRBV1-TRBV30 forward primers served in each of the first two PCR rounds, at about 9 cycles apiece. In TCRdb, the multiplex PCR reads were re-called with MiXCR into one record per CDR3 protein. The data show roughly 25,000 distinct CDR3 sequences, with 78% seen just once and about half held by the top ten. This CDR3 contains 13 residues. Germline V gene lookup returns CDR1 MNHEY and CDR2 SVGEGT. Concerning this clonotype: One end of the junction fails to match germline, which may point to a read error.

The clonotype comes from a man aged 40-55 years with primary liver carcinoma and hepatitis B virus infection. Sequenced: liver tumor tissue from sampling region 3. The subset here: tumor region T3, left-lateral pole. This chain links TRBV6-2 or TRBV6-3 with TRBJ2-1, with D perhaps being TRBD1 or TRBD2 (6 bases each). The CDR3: CASRTTGYGELFF. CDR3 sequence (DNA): TGTGCCAGTAGGACTACAGGGTACGGTGAGCTGTTCTTC.